This T cell receptor beta chain came from a study of human T cells and chemical hapten exposure. The time point: patch test 3, about 24 weeks after DPC sensitization. Treatment in this sample: therapeutic diphenylcyclopropenone sensitization with weekly scalp DPC. People who gave samples had alopecia, were 18 to 70 years old, and were suitable for DPC. Individual cDNA molecules (in the library) carried attached unique molecular identifiers. In the authors' workflow: Sample TCR totals centred on a median of approximately 96,000, ranging roughly 20,000 to 750,000. TCRdb processed the RACE reads anew with MiXCR; each CDR3 protein has one entry. TCRdb, rather than the study authors, made the V and J calls. The repertoire includes some 170,000 distinct CDR3 sequences, 25% to 30% of them detected once, and approximately 2.1% sits in the top ten. V was trimmed by 3 bases and J by 9 bases, leaving 12 bases between them. This CDR3 comprises 13 residues. Germline V gene data show CDR1 as SNHLY and CDR2 as FYNNEI.

Sequences were derived from whole blood, sampled in connection with sensitization to the hapten diphenylcyclopropenone (DPC). The TCR sequence derives from a woman between 18 and 29 years old with alopecia areata. Some clones in this sample may be carry-over from other donors' samples. V usage is TRBV2 and J usage is TRBJ1-5; D is undetermined. CDR3 sequence reads: CASSETPRAPQHF. The CDR3 coding sequence is TGTGCCAGCAGTGAGACTCCCCGGGCGCCCCAGCATTTT.